Shown below are 3 T cell receptor beta chains from a single sample sequenced in a study of blood T cell repertoires in COVID-19. Assay used: immunoSEQ multiplex PCR; TCRdb lists only in-frame clones, some missing. The sample includes about 350,000 clones, about 88% of them seen just once. The sample was PBMCs or T cells enriched from blood (not recorded which). Receptor source: a woman in her twenties or thirties who had been exposed to COVID-19.

The chain combines TRBV3-1 (or the pseudogene TRBV3-2) with TRBJ1-1, with D possibly being TRBD1 (5 bases). Per the germline V gene, CDR1 is LGHDT and CDR2 is YNNKEL (reference sequence). This CDR3 contains 14 residues. Trimming took 4 bases from V and 1 from J, leaving 10 bases between them. The CDR3 region has the DNA TGTGCCAGCAGCCGCGGGGGATGGAACACTGAAGCTTTCTTT. Protein: CASSRGGWNTEAFF.

The chain couples TRBV28 to TRBJ1-1; a weak D match, TRBD1 (5 bases). There are 16 residues in the CDR3. CDR1 MDHEN and CDR2 SYDVKM come from the germline V gene. The V and J ends lost 0 bases and 1 base respectively, with 12 bases between them. CDR3 residues: CASSLWATGQNTEAFF. CDR3 coding DNA: TGTGCCAGCAGTTTATGGGCCACAGGCCAGAACACTGAAGCTTTCTTT.

The chain has TRBV6-5 and TRBJ1-2, with TRBD1 identical over 8 bases. The germline CDR1 and CDR2 sequences are MNHEY and SVGAGI. J lost 4 bases, V lost 6 bases, and 4 bases had no gene match. This CDR3 comprises 13 residues. The CDR3 reads CASRLTGVYGYTF. CDR3 DNA sequence: TGTGCCAGCAGACTGACAGGGGTCTATGGCTACACCTTC.